Below are 5 T cell receptor beta chains sequenced from a single sample in a study of blood T cell repertoires in COVID-19. Only in-frame clones appear in the TCRdb table, and some are missing; sequencing was by immunoSEQ multiplex PCR. The table lists under 200,000 clones, approximately 79% of them singletons. Sequenced material: PBMCs or T cells enriched from blood (not recorded which). The receptor source for this set is a woman in her sixties or seventies with acute COVID-19.

The chain couples TRBV4-1 to TRBJ1-1; D unclear. The CDR3 loop spans 12 amino acids. Germline loops: CDR1 MGHRA, CDR2 YSYEKL. V was shortened by 4 bases and J by 4 bases, with 7 bases between the two germline ends. The CDR3 DNA is TGCGCCAGCAGCCGCGGAGCCACTGAAGCTTTCTTT. It codes for CASSRGATEAFF.

J is TRBJ1-3 and V is TRBV4-3; weak D call: TRBD1 (5 bases). The V end was cut by 3 bases, the J end by 6 bases, with 15 bases between. The germline V gene has CDR1 LGHNA and CDR2 YSLEER. This CDR3 contains 15 residues. CDR3 DNA sequence: TGCGCCAGCAGCCAGAGCGAACAGGCGGCAAACACCATATATTTT. Amino acid sequence: CASSQSEQAANTIYF.

Notes on this clone: The sample has other DNA sequences that encode this CDR3 too. V and J are TRBV18 and TRBJ2-5, with D perhaps matching TRBD2 (6 bases). Trimming left V 3 bases short and J 3 bases short, with 8 bases between. Germline CDR1 reads KGHSH; CDR2 reads LQKENI. The CDR3 runs to 13 residues. The CDR3 bases are TGTGCCAGCTCACCGGGACTTGAAGAGACCCAGTACTTC. Its protein product is CASSPGLEETQYF. Together with reference TRBV18 and TRBJ2-5, the CDR3 gives the full variable domain: NAGVMQNPRHLVRRRGQEARLRCSPMKGHSHVYWYRQLPEEGLKFMVYLQKENIIDESGMPKERFSAEFPKEGPSILRIQQVVRGDSAAYFCASSPGLEETQYFGPGTRLLVL.

This clone has just one count. The genes are TRBV19 and TRBJ2-5, with 8 bases matching TRBD1. Germline V gene lookup returns CDR1 LNHDA and CDR2 SQIVND (reference sequence). V lost 3 bases and J lost 5; bases outside the gene matches: 2. The CDR3 runs 13 residues. CDR3 loop: CASSIGDRETQYF. The CDR3, as DNA: TGTGCCAGTAGTATTGGGGACAGGGAGACCCAGTACTTC.

The chain combines TRBV7-9 with TRBJ1-1; a possible D gene is TRBD1 (6 bases). CDR3 length: 16 residues. Germline V gives CDR1 SEHNR, CDR2 FQNEAQ (reference sequence). Trimming stripped 5 bases from V and 0 bases from J, with 16 bases between. The CDR3 is CASSPTGLRMNTEAFF. As DNA, the CDR3 is TGTGCCAGCAGCCCTACAGGGTTAAGGATGAACACTGAAGCTTTCTTT. The full variable domain, rest sourced from reference TRBV7-9 and TRBJ1-1, is DTGVSQNPRHKITKRGQNVTFRCDPISEHNRLYWYRQTLGQGPEFLTYFQNEAQLEKSRLLSDRFSAERPKGSFSTLEIQRTEQGDSAMYLCASSPTGLRMNTEAFFGQGTRLTVV.